The sequence of this TCR beta chain was determined in a study of cytomegalovirus exposure and HLA in healthy donors. With 6 bases clipped from V and 5 bases from J, the junction kept 7 bases outside the gene matches. The CDR3 loop spans 14 amino acids. Germline V gives CDR1 KGHSH, CDR2 LQKENI. 13 Jbeta primers and 60 Vbeta primers were used for the PCR. Produced via immunoSEQ multiplex PCR; TCRdb's table is partial and in-frame only. The profile covers 150,000 to 200,000 clones, with more than 75% appearing a single time and less than 2.5% taken by the ten largest. This TCR was sampled from a woman under 40 in good health and CMV-seropositive. Sequenced material: PBMCs. The chain uses TRBV18 and TRBJ1-1; 9 bases align to TRBD1. The DNA of the CDR3 is TGTGCCAGCTCCCAGGGACAGGGAGGGACTGAAGCTTTCTTT. Protein sequence: CASSQGQGGTEAFF.